This TCR beta chain derives from a study of CD8+ T cells in alopecia areata. Between the trimmed V and J ends, which lost 4 bases and 6 bases, there was a span of 10 bases. Germline-derived CDR1 and CDR2 are ENHRY and SYGVKD. The CDR3 contains 12 residues. In its sample, this clone was seen a few times. RNA, once extracted, was reverse transcribed into cDNA for use as the sequencing template. Some clones are missing from TCRdb's copy, which holds only in-frame ones; the method was immunoSEQ multiplex PCR. This table holds about 140,000 clones, about 60% found once. Researchers gathered lesional scalp punch biopsies and peripheral blood from patients with alopecia areata.

This sequence was found in a human donor with alopecia areata. This specimen consisted of CD4+ T cells sorted from blood, obtained at week 0. The genes are TRBV10-3 and TRBJ2-7; D perhaps matches TRBD1 (6 bases). CDR3 coding DNA: TGTGCCATCAGTGCCCACAGGGCCGAGCAGTACTTC. Translation: CAISAHRAEQYF.